The clone carrying this TCR beta chain was counted between two and nine times. Constant-segment-primed 5'RACE gave TCR alpha and TCR beta cDNA libraries with sample barcodes and UMIs. In TCRdb, the 5' RACE reads were re-called with MiXCR into one record per CDR3 protein. The sample lists some 350,000 distinct CDR3 sequences, about an eighth seen once, with about a fifth in the top ten. This sample was taken from a study of T-cell memory formation after mild COVID-19. With 0 bases removed from V and 6 bases from J, the gap between germline ends came to 17 bases. The CDR3 is 16 amino acids. Germline CDR1 SGHRS, CDR2 YFSETQ.

The rearrangement joins TRBV5-1 to TRBJ2-3; D is perhaps TRBD2 (6 bases). Sequenced: PBMCs or a T cell subset sorted from them (not recorded which). The receptor was isolated from a man younger than 30 who had mild COVID-19 (a few samples of this study predate the infection). Cell type and time point are not known. The CDR3 here is CASSLEAGTAADTQYF. DNA of the CDR3: TGCGCCAGCAGCTTGGAGGCGGGGACGGCGGCGGATACGCAGTATTTT. Supplemented by reference TRBV5-1 and TRBJ2-3, the full variable domain reads KAGVTQTPRYLIKTRGQQVTLSCSPISGHRSVSWYQQTPGQGLQFLFEYFSETQRNKGNFPGRFSGRQFSNSRSEMNVSTLELGDSALYLCASSLEAGTAADTQYFGPGTRLTVL.